This T cell receptor (beta chain) derives from a study of OX40 agonist ivuxolimab in advanced cancers. General study points: Relative to CD4+ cells, CD8+ T cells on average had more expanded clones.

In the case of this clone: What it binds is unknown.

Trimming took 5 bases from V and 3 from J; bases not matched to a gene: 6. This CDR3 comprises 14 residues. CDR1 is MNHNS, CDR2 SASEGT, per germline. The repertoire was sequenced with immunoSEQ multiplex PCR; TCRdb's copy has only in-frame clones and lacks some. Of about 50,000 clones in the sample, about nine tenths were seen once. This chain uses TRBV6-1 with TRBJ2-7; 8 bases align to TRBD1. This TCR came from an adult with an advanced solid tumor such as melanoma, head and neck, liver or kidney cancer. The sample consisted of CD4+ or CD8+ T cells sorted from blood, taken in a trial of the OX40 agonist ivuxolimab. DNA for the CDR3: TGTGCCAGCAGTCCCCGGACAGGGAACTACGAGCAGTACTTC. Encoded protein: CASSPRTGNYEQYF.